Below are 27 T cell receptor beta chains sequenced from a single sample in a study of blood T cells in healthy people across ages. Alongside a J-beta primer mix, a sample-barcoded 5' primer served in a second PCR lasting about 7 to 11 cycles. Each CDR3 protein gets one entry after TCRdb re-called the 5' RACE reads with MiXCR. The sample lists about 1 million distinct CDR3 sequences; 45% were seen once. The source material was blood. The source of these receptors is an older woman in good health.

The chain joins TRBV20-1 to TRBJ1-1, with TRBD1 as a possible D gene (6 bases). The CDR3 length is 16 residues. V was trimmed by 5 bases and J by 0 bases, leaving 19 bases between them. CDR1 and CDR2 (germline): DFQATT, SNEGSKA (reference sequence). The chain's CDR3 is CSAHPRGGMVNTEAFF. DNA of the CDR3: TGCAGTGCTCACCCGAGGGGGGGCATGGTGAACACTGAAGCTTTCTTT.

The table lists this clonotype with a few counts. The chain uses TRBV7-2 and TRBJ2-5, with 10 bases identical to TRBD1. Looked up from germline, CDR1 is SGHTA and CDR2 is FQGNSA. The ends lost 3 bases at V and 5 bases at J; junction bases unmatched: 6. CDR3 length equals 15 residues. The CDR3 protein is CASSFDRGPGETQYF. DNA of the CDR3: TGTGCCAGCAGCTTTGACAGGGGGCCGGGGGAGACCCAGTACTTC.

The chain recombines TRBV6-6 with TRBJ2-2; 8 bases line up with TRBD2. The trim removed 2 bases at V and 5 bases at J, leaving 7 bases unmatched. The CDR3 has 16 residues. Looked up from germline, CDR1 is MNHNY and CDR2 is SVGAGI (reference sequence). This CDR3 is CASSYLSGSRTGELFF. The CDR3 nucleotides read TGTGCCAGCAGTTACCTGAGCGGGAGTCGTACCGGGGAGCTGTTTTTT.

This sequence joins TRBV7-2 and TRBJ1-2, with no clear D. From germline, CDR1 is SGHTA and CDR2 FQGNSA. The CDR3 has 15 residues. V was trimmed by 3 bases and J by 6 bases, leaving 17 bases between them. CDR3 loop: CASSLAPGSRDGYTF. The CDR3 DNA is TGTGCCAGCAGCTTGGCCCCGGGATCTAGGGATGGCTACACCTTC.

This clonotype was counted between two and nine times. The V and J genes are TRBV5-1 and TRBJ2-5; D is possibly TRBD2 (6 bases). V lost 4 bases and J lost 3, with 13 bases in between. In germline, CDR1 is SGHRS, CDR2 YFSETQ. The CDR3 covers 14 residues. The chain's CDR3 is CASSPGGGKETQYF. The CDR3 bases are TGCGCCAGCAGCCCCGGAGGAGGGAAAGAGACCCAGTACTTC.

The V call is TRBV9, the J call TRBJ2-3; D not resolved. CDR1 is SGDLS, CDR2 YYNGEE, per germline. Trimming removed 4 bases from V and 1 base from J, with 10 bases in between. This CDR3 region has 14 residues. The CDR3 reads CASSPLLGTDTQYF. In nucleotides, the CDR3 is TGTGCCAGCAGCCCACTTCTCGGCACAGATACGCAGTATTTT.

This sequence joins TRBV29-1 and TRBJ2-1; 12 nucleotides agree with TRBD2. The CDR3 sequence is 17 residues long. The germline CDR1 and CDR2 sequences are SQVTM and ANQGSEA. J was trimmed by 6 bases and V by 0 bases; bases with no gene match: 9. CDR3 protein: CSVEDWLAGGIGNEQFF. The CDR3 nucleotides are TGCAGCGTTGAAGATTGGCTAGCGGGAGGGATCGGCAATGAGCAGTTCTTC.

This rearrangement joins TRBV20-1 to TRBJ2-1; D gene unclear. Trimming removed 6 bases from V and 6 bases from J, with 12 bases in between. CDR1 and CDR2 from the germline V gene are DFQATT and SNEGSKA (reference sequence). The CDR3 loop spans 12 amino acids. The CDR3 spells CSATYSLNEQFF. CDR3 nucleotide sequence: TGCAGTGCAACGTATAGCCTCAATGAGCAGTTCTTC.

This chain joins TRBV12-3 or TRBV12-4 and TRBJ2-3, with D tentatively TRBD1 or TRBD2 (5 bases each). V lost 6 bases to trimming and J lost 2 bases, with 15 bases between them. This CDR3 is 15 amino acids long. The CDR3 region is CASRGDAAVTDTQYF. The DNA for the CDR3 is TGTGCCAGCAGGGGGGACGCTGCGGTCACAGATACGCAGTATTTT.

V is TRBV5-1 and J is TRBJ2-5; 10 bases map to TRBD2. The CDR3 runs to 16 residues. CDR1 and CDR2 (germline): SGHRS, YFSETQ. The ends lost 2 bases at V and 11 bases at J; junction bases unmatched: 15. CDR3 residues: CASSLLAGGLGNEQYF. The CDR3, as DNA: TGCGCCAGCAGCTTATTAGCGGGAGGATTGGGCAATGAGCAGTACTTC. Looking up the rest from reference TRBV5-1 and TRBJ2-5 gives the full variable domain: KAGVTQTPRYLIKTRGQQVTLSCSPISGHRSVSWYQQTPGQGLQFLFEYFSETQRNKGNFPGRFSGRQFSNSRSEMNVSTLELGDSALYLCASSLLAGGLGNEQYFGPGTRLLVL.

This clonotype turned up a few times. The V and J genes are TRBV20-1 and TRBJ2-1; 7 bases agree with TRBD2. Trimming removed 3 bases from V and 2 bases from J; junction bases left unmatched: 1. Germline V gene data show CDR1 as DFQATT and CDR2 as SNEGSKA (reference sequence). The CDR3 has 13 amino acids. CDR3 DNA: TGCAGTGCTAGGGGACTAACCTACAATGAGCAGTTCTTC. This codes for CSARGLTYNEQFF.

V gene TRBV7-9 combines with J gene TRBJ2-4; the D is unclear. The CDR3 is 15 amino acids. The V gene's germline CDR1 is SEHNR and CDR2 FQNEAQ (reference sequence). Trimming stripped 3 bases from V and 7 bases from J, with 16 bases between. The CDR3, as DNA: TGTGCCAGCAGCTTGACGGCACAGTCTTGGAACATTCAGTACTTC. This codes for CASSLTAQSWNIQYF. The variable domain in full, with the rest retrieved from reference TRBV7-9 and TRBJ2-4, is DTGVSQNPRHKITKRGQNVTFRCDPISEHNRLYWYRQTLGQGPEFLTYFQNEAQLEKSRLLSDRFSAERPKGSFSTLEIQRTEQGDSAMYLCASSLTAQSWNIQYFGAGTRLSVL.

This sequence joins TRBV10-3 and TRBJ2-2; D uncertain. CDR3 size: 15 residues. V was clipped by 0 bases and J by 7 bases, with 12 bases between them. Germline CDR1 and CDR2: ENHRY and SYGVKD. The CDR3 DNA reads as TGTGCCATCAGTGAGTCGGGCACCCGAGGCGGGGAGCTGTTTTTT. Translated: CAISESGTRGGELFF.

The chain carries TRBV6-1 and TRBJ2-4; no firm D call. The DNA end is more similar to TRBJ2-7, so the J call may be wrong. Germline CDR1 reads MNHNS; CDR2 reads SASEGT. This CDR3 is built from 14 residues. The CDR3 loop reads CASSEFGYSYEQYF. CDR3 coding DNA: TGTGCCAGCAGTGAATTCGGGTACTCCTACGAGCAGTACTTC.

With respect to this clonotype: A read error may be the cause here, since a much bigger clone is one base away. The rearrangement uses TRBV29-1 and TRBJ2-7; TRBD1 matches at 7 bases. Germline V gives CDR1 SQVTM, CDR2 ANQGSEA. V gave up 7 bases and J gave up 3 bases; unmatched junction bases: 9. The length of the CDR3 is 13 residues. In DNA, the CDR3 is TGCAGCGCCTCACAGGGGACCCGCTACGAGCAGTACTTC. Translation: CSASQGTRYEQYF.

The chain is built from TRBV6-6 and TRBJ2-3; 8 bases line up with TRBD2. The germline gives CDR1 MNHNY, CDR2 SVGAGI (reference sequence). The V and J ends lost 8 bases and 2 bases, in that order; junction bases with no gene match: 6. The CDR3 loop spans 14 amino acids. Here the CDR3 DNA reads TGTGCCAGCGAGTCTAGCGGGTTCACAGATACGCAGTATTTT. Its protein product is CASESSGFTDTQYF.

The chain uses TRBV10-3 and TRBJ2-1; the D is unclear. The CDR3 contains 11 residues. V dropped 8 bases and J dropped 6 bases, with 8 bases sitting between them. Per the germline V gene, CDR1 is ENHRY and CDR2 is SYGVKD. The CDR3 DNA reads as TGTGCCATCGGAGATGGCAATGAGCAGTTCTTC. Protein: CAIGDGNEQFF.

The CDR3 DNA sequence: TGTGCCAGCAGCCCCAGCGCACCTTCTAGCACAGATACGCAGTATTTT. It encodes CASSPSAPSSTDTQYF. The rearrangement joins TRBV7-6 to TRBJ2-3; D ambiguous. Trimming left V 5 bases short and J 0 bases short, with 15 bases between. The CDR3 has 16 residues. The germline V gene has CDR1 SGHVS and CDR2 FNYEAQ.

The genes are TRBV6-2 or TRBV6-3 and TRBJ2-1; 13 bases align to TRBD2. The CDR3 runs to 19 residues. The germline V gene encodes CDR1 MNHEY and CDR2 SVGEGT. V was clipped by 5 bases and J by 1 base; unmatched bases: 11. CDR3 loop: CASSRGLAGAIRSYNEQFF. The CDR3 DNA sequence: TGTGCCAGCAGTCGAGGACTAGCGGGAGCGATAAGGTCCTACAATGAGCAGTTCTTC.

V is TRBV4-1 and J is TRBJ1-5; 9 nucleotides match TRBD1. CDR3 length: 16 amino acids. J gave up 5 bases and V 3 bases, and 8 bases lay outside the gene matches. The germline V gene encodes CDR1 MGHRA and CDR2 YSYEKL. Here the CDR3 reads CASSQGSGQGHQPQHF. CDR3 nucleotide sequence: TGCGCCAGCAGCCAGGGTTCGGGACAGGGACATCAGCCCCAGCATTTT.

Notes on this clonotype: One end of the junction varies from germline; a read error may be responsible. The V gene is TRBV28, the J gene TRBJ2-1; D uncertain. The J call may not be correct, given that the DNA end is closer to TRBJ2-7. CDR3 length: 12 amino acids. The germline CDR1 and CDR2 sequences are MDHEN and SYDVKM. CDR3 sequence reads: CTSSLRLAEQYF. CDR3 nucleotides: TGTACCAGCAGTCTGCGACTTGCGGAGCAGTACTTC.

Only a few counts were recorded for this clonotype. This sequence joins TRBV7-6 and TRBJ2-7, with D maybe TRBD1 (5 bases). V gave up 4 bases and J gave up 5 bases, with 21 bases separating them. CDR1 and CDR2 (germline): SGHVS, FNYEAQ. This CDR3 region has 16 residues. The CDR3, as DNA: TGTGCCAGCAGCTCCCGGGTGACAGATAAACGGGACGAGCAGTACTTC. This codes for CASSSRVTDKRDEQYF. The entire variable domain, with the rest obtained from reference TRBV7-6 and TRBJ2-7, is as follows: GAGVSQSPRYKVTKRGQDVALRCDPISGHVSLYWYRQALGQGPEFLTYFNYEAQQDKSGLPNDRFSAERPEGSISTLTIQRTEQRDSAMYRCASSSRVTDKRDEQYFGPGTRLTVT.

The chain recombines TRBV6-5 with TRBJ2-1; no clear D gene. CDR1 and CDR2 (germline): MNHEY, SVGAGI. This CDR3 contains 14 residues. The ends were cut back, 2 bases at V and 6 bases at J, with 11 bases in the middle. The CDR3 loop reads CASSYAKGGNEQFF. The CDR3 region has the DNA TGTGCCAGCAGTTACGCAAAAGGCGGCAATGAGCAGTTCTTC.

The chain is built from TRBV5-1 and TRBJ2-1; 8 bases are shared with TRBD1. CDR1 and CDR2 from the germline V gene are SGHRS and YFSETQ. This CDR3 is 15 amino acids long. V was pared by 0 bases and J by 6 bases, with 5 bases of the junction left unmatched. The CDR3 sequence is CASSLGGQGRNEQFF. The CDR3 nucleotides are TGCGCCAGCAGCTTGGGTGGACAGGGTCGCAATGAGCAGTTCTTC.

The V gene is TRBV20-1, the J gene TRBJ2-3, with TRBD2 as a possible D gene (6 bases). The V and J ends lost 0 bases and 6 bases respectively, with 13 bases between them. CDR3 length: 14 amino acids. CDR1 and CDR2 from the germline V gene are DFQATT and SNEGSKA (reference sequence). The CDR3 sequence is CSARDRLARDTQYF. CDR3 nucleotide sequence: TGCAGTGCTAGAGATCGGCTAGCGAGGGATACGCAGTATTTT.

This clonotype was counted only a few times. The rearrangement links TRBV7-2 to TRBJ2-1; TRBD2 matches 13 bases. Germline CDR1 SGHTA, CDR2 FQGNSA. The ends lost 6 bases at V and 9 bases at J; junction bases unmatched: 11. This CDR3 has 16 amino acids. The CDR3 nucleotides are TGTGCCAGCAGTAGGACTAGCGGGAGATTGGAGGGTGAGCAGTTCTTC. Residues: CASSRTSGRLEGEQFF.

Only a few counts were recorded for this clonotype. The chain carries TRBV12-3 or TRBV12-4 and TRBJ2-7; D is undetermined. The CDR3 consists of 12 residues. Trimming shortened V by 5 bases and J by 3 bases, and 8 bases separated the two germline ends. This chain's CDR3 is CASSPTIYEQYF. The CDR3 DNA is TGTGCCAGCAGTCCTACAATCTACGAGCAGTACTTC.